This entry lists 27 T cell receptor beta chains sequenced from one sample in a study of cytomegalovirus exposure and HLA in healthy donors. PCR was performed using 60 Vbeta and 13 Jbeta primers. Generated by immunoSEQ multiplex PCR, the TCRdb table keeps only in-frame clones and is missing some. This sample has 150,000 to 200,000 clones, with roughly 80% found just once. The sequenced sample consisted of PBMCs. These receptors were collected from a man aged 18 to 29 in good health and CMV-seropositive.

Here the CDR3 reads CASSWGEGYTF. The CDR3 coding sequence is TGTGCCAGCAGCTGGGGCGAGGGCTACACCTTC. J is TRBJ1-2 and V is TRBV5-6; tentative D call: TRBD1 (5 bases). The CDR3 loop spans 11 amino acids. Germline V gene lookup returns CDR1 SGHDT and CDR2 YYEEEE. Trimming cost V 3 bases and J 8 bases, with 8 bases left between them.

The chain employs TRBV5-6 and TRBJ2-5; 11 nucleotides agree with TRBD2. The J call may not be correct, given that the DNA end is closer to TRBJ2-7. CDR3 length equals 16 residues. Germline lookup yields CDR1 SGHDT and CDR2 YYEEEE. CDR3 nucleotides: TGTGCCAGCAGCTTGGACGGACTAGCGGGCCAGTACGAGCAGTACTTC. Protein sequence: CASSLDGLAGQYEQYF.

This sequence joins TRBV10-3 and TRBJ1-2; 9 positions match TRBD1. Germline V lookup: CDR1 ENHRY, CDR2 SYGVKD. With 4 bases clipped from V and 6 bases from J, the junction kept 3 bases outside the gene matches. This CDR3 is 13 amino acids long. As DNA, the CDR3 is TGTGCCATCAGTGTGACAGGGGGGGATGGCTACACCTTC. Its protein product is CAISVTGGDGYTF.

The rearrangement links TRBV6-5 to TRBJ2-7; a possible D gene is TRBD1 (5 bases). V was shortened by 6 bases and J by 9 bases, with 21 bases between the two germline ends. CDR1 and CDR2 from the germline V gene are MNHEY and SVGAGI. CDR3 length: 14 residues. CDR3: CASSPGQGGYRQYF. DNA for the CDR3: TGTGCCAGCAGCCCCGGGCAGGGTGGGTATCGGCAGTACTTC.

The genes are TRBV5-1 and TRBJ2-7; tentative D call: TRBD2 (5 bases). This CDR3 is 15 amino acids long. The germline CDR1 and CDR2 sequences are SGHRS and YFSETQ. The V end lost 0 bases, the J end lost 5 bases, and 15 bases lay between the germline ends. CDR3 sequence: CASSLEDKPGNEQYF. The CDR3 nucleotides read TGCGCCAGCAGCTTGGAAGACAAGCCGGGGAACGAGCAGTACTTC.

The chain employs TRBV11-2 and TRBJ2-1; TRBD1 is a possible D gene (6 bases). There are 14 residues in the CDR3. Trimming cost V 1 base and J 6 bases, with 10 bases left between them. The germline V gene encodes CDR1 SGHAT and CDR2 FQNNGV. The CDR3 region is CASSLVQGGNEQFF. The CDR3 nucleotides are TGTGCCAGCAGCTTAGTACAGGGTGGCAATGAGCAGTTCTTC.

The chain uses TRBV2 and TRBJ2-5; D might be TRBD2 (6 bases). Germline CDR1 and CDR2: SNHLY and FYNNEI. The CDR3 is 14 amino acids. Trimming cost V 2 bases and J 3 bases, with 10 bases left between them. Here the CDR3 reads CASSERDSEETQYF. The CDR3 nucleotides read TGTGCCAGCAGTGAAAGGGACTCCGAAGAGACCCAGTACTTC.

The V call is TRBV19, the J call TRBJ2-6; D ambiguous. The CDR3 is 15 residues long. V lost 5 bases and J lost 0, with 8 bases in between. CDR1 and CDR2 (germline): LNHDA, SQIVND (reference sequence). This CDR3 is CASSPSRSGANVLTF. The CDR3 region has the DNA TGTGCCAGTAGTCCGAGCCGCTCTGGGGCCAACGTCCTGACTTTC. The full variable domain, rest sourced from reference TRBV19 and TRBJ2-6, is DGGITQSPKYLFRKEGQNVTLSCEQNLNHDAMYWYRQDPGQGLRLIYYSQIVNDFQKGDIAEGYSVSREKKESFPLTVTSAQKNPTAFYLCASSPSRSGANVLTFGAGSRLTVL.

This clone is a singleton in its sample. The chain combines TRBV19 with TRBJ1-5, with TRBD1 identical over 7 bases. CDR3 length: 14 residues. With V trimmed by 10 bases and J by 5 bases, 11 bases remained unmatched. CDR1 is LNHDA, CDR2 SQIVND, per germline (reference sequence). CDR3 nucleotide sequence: TGTGCCACCACGACAGGGCGCCGTGATCAGCCCCAGCATTTT. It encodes CATTTGRRDQPQHF.

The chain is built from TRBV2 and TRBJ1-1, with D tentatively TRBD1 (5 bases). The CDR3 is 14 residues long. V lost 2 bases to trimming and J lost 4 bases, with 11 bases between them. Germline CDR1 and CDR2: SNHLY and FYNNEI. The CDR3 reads CASSELGRVTEAFF. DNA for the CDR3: TGTGCCAGCAGTGAACTGGGGCGCGTCACTGAAGCTTTCTTT.

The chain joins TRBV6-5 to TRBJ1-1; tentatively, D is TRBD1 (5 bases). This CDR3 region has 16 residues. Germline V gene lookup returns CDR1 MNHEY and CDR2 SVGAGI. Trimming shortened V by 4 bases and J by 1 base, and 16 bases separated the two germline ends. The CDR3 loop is CASSSTVTVTNTEAFF. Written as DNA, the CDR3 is TGTGCCAGCAGTTCGACCGTGACAGTGACGAACACTGAAGCTTTCTTT.

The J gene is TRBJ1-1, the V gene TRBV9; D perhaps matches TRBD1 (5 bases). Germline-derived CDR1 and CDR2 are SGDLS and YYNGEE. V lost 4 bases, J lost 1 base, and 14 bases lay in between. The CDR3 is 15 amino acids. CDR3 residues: CASSLIARENTEAFF. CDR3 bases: TGTGCCAGCAGCCTAATCGCCAGGGAGAACACTGAAGCTTTCTTT.

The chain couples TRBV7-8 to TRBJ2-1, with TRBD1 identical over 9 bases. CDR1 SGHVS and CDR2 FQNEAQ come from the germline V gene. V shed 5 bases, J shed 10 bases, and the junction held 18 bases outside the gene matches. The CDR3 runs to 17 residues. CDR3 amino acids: CASSPYTGTGKGEEQFF. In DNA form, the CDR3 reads TGTGCCAGCAGCCCATACACAGGGACAGGGAAGGGGGAAGAGCAGTTCTTC.

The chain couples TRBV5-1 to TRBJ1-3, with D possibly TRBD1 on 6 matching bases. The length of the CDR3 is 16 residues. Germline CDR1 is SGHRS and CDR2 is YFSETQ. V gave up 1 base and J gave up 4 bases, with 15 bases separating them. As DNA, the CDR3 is TGCGCCAGCAGCTTGTCGGGGCGAGGACAGGGAAACACCATATATTTT. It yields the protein CASSLSGRGQGNTIYF.

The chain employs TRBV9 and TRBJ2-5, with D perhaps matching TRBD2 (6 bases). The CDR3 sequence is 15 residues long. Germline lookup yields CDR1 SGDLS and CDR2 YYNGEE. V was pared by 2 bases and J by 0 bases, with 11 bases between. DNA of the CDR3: TGTGCCAGCAGCGTGGGATGGGGGGACCAAGAGACCCAGTACTTC. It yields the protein CASSVGWGDQETQYF.

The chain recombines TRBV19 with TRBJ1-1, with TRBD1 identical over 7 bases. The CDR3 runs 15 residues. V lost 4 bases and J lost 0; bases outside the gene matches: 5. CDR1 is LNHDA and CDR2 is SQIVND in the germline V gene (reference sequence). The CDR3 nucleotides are TGTGCCAGTAGTACAGAGGGGGCAATGAACACTGAAGCTTTCTTT. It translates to CASSTEGAMNTEAFF. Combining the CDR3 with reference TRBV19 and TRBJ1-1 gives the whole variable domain DGGITQSPKYLFRKEGQNVTLSCEQNLNHDAMYWYRQDPGQGLRLIYYSQIVNDFQKGDIAEGYSVSREKKESFPLTVTSAQKNPTAFYLCASSTEGAMNTEAFFGQGTRLTVV.

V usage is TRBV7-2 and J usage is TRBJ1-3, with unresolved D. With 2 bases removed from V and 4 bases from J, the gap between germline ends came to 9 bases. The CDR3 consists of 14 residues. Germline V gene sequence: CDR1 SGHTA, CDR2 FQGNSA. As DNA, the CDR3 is TGTGCCAGCAGCTTATCCGGGGAGGGAAACACCATATATTTT. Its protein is CASSLSGEGNTIYF.

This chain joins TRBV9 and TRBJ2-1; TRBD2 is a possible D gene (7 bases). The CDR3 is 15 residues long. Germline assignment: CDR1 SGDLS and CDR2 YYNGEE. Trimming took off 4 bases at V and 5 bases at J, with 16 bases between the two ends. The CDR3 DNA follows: TGTGCCAGCAGCTCAAGCTGGGGGGGCAACAATGAGCAGTTCTTC. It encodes CASSSSWGGNNEQFF. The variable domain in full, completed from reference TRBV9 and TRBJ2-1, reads DSGVTQTPKHLITATGQRVTLRCSPRSGDLSVYWYQQSLDQGLQFLIQYYNGEERAKGNILERFSAQQFPDLHSELNLSSLELGDSALYFCASSSSWGGNNEQFFGPGTRLTVL.

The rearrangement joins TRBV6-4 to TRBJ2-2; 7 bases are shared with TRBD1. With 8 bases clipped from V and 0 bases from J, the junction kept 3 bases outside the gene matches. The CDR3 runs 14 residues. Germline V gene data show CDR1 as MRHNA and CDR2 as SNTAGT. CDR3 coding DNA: TGTGCCAGCCTGGACAGGACGAACACCGGGGAGCTGTTTTTT. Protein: CASLDRTNTGELFF.

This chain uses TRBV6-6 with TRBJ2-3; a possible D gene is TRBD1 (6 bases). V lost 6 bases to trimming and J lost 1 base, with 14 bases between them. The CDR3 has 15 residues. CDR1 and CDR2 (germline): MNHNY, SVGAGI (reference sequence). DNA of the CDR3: TGTGCCAGCAGCAGGGGCCTGGGAGGCACAGATACGCAGTATTTT. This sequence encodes CASSRGLGGTDTQYF.

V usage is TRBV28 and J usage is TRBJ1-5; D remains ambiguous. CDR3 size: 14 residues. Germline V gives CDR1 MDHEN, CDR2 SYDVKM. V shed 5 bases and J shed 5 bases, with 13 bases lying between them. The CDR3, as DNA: TGTGCCAGCAGTCCCCACCCCCGGGATCAGCCCCAGCATTTT. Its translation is CASSPHPRDQPQHF.

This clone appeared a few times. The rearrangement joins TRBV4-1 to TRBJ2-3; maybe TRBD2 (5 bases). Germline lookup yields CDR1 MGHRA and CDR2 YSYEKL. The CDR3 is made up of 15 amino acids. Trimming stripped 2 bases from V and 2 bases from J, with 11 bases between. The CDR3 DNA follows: TGCGCCAGCAGCCAAACGAAGACTATCACAGATACGCAGTATTTT. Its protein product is CASSQTKTITDTQYF.

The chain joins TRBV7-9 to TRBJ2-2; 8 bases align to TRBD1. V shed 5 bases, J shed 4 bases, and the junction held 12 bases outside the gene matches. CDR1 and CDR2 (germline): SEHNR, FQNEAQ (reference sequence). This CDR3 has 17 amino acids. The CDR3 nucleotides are TGTGCCAGCAGCCCTACGCGGCCGGACAGGGTCACCGGGGAGCTGTTTTTT. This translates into CASSPTRPDRVTGELFF. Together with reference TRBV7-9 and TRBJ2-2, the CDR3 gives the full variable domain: DTGVSQNPRHKITKRGQNVTFRCDPISEHNRLYWYRQTLGQGPEFLTYFQNEAQLEKSRLLSDRFSAERPKGSFSTLEIQRTEQGDSAMYLCASSPTRPDRVTGELFFGEGSRLTVL.

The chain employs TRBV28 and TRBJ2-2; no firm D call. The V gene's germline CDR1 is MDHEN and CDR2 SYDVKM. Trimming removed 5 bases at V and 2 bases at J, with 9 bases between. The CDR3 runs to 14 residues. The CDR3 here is CASSELVNTGELFF. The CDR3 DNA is TGTGCCAGCAGTGAACTCGTTAACACCGGGGAGCTGTTTTTT.

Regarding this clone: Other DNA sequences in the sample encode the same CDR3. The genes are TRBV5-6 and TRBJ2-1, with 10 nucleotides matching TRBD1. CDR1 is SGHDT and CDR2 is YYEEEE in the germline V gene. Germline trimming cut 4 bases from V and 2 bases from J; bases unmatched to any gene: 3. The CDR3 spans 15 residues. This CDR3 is CASSPDRGPYNEQFF. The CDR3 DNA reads TGTGCCAGCAGCCCAGACAGGGGGCCCTACAATGAGCAGTTCTTC.

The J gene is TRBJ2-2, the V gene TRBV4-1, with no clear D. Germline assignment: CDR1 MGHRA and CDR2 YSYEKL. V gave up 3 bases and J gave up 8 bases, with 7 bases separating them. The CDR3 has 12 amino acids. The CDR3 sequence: CASSQNLGELFF. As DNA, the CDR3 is TGCGCCAGCAGCCAGAACTTGGGGGAGCTGTTTTTT.

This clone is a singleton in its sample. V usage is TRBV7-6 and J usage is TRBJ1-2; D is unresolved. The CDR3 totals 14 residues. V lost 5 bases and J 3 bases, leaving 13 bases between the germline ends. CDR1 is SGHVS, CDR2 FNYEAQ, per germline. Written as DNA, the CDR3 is TGTGCCAGCAGCCCCTCCCTGGAGGACTATGGCTACACCTTC. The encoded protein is CASSPSLEDYGYTF.